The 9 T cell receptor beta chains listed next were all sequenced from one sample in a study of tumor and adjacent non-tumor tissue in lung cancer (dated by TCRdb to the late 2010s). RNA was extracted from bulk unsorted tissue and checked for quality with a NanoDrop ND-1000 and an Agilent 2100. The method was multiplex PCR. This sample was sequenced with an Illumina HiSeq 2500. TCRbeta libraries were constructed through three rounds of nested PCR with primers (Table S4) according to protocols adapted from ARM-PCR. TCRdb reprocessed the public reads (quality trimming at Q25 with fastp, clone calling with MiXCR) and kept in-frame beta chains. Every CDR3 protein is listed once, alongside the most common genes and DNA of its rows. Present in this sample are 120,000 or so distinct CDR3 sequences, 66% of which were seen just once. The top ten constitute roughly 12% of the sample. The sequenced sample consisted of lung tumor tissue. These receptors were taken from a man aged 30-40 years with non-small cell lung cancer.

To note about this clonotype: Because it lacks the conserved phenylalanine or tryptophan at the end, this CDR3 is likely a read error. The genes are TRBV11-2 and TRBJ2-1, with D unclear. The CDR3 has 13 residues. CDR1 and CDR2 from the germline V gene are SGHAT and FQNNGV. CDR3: CVGSPTPGNEQFL. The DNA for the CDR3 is TGTGTCGGCAGCCCCACACCTGGCAATGAGCAGTTCTTG.

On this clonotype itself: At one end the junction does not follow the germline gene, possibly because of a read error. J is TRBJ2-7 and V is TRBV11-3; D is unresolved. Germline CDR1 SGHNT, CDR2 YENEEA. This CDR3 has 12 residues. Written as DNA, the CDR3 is TGTGTCAGCAGCTCGTGGTATCGGGAGCAGTACTTC. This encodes CVSSSWYREQYF.

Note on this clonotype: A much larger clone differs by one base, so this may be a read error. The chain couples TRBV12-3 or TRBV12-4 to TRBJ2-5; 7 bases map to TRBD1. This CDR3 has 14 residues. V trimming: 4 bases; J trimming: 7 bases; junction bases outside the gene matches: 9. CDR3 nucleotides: TGTGCCAGCAGTTACGACAGGGAATCTAGGACCCAGTACTTC. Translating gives CASSYDRESRTQYF.

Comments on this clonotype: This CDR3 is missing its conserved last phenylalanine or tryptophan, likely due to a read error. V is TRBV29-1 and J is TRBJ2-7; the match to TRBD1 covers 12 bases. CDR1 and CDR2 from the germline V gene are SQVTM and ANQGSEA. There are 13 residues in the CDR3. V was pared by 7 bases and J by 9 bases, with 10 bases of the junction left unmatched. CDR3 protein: CSAPGQGANGQYL. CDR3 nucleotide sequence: TGCAGCGCCCCGGGACAGGGGGCCAACGGGCAGTACTTA.

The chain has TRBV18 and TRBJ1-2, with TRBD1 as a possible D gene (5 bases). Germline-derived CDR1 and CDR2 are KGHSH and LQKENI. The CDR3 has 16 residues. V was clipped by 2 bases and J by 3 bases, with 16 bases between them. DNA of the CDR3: TGTGCCAGCTCACCATGGTCGGGGCTCTCTGACTATGGCTACACCTTC. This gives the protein CASSPWSGLSDYGYTF.

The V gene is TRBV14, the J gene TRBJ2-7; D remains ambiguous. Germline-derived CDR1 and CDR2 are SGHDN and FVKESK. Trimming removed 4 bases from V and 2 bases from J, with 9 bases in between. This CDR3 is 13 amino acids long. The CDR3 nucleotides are TGTGCCAGCAGCCGAACTATTACCTACGAGCAGTACTTC. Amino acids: CASSRTITYEQYF. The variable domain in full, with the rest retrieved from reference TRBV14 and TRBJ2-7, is EAGVTQFPSHSVIEKGQTVTLRCDPISGHDNLYWYRRVMGKEIKFLLHFVKESKQDESGMPNNRFLAERTGGTYSTLKVQPAELEDSGVYFCASSRTITYEQYFGPGTRLTVT.

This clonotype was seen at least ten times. The chain's CDR3 is CASSYPTKTQLRTTNYGYTF. The CDR3 DNA reads TGTGCCAGCAGTTACCCAACTAAGACGCAGCTCAGAACCACTAACTATGGCTACACCTTC. The chain combines TRBV6-2 or TRBV6-3 with TRBJ1-2; D gene unclear. Germline values: CDR1 MNHEY, CDR2 SVGEGT. The length of the CDR3 is 20 residues. Between the trimmed V and J ends, which lost 2 bases and 0 bases, there was a span of 25 bases.

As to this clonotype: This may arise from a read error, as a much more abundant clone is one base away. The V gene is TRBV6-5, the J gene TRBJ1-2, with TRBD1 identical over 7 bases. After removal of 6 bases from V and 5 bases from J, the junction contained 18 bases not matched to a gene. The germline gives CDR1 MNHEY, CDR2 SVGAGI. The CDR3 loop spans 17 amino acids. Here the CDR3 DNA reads TGTGCCAGCAGCCGACTGACAGGGTACTCCCCAAGTTATGGCTACACCTTC. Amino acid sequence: CASSRLTGYSPSYGYTF.

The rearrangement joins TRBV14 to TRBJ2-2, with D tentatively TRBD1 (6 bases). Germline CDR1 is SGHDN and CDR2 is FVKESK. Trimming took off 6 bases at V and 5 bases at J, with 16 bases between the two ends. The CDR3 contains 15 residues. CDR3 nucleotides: TGTGCCAGCAGATACACAGGGAGTCGGACCGGGGAGCTGTTTTTT. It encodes CASRYTGSRTGELFF.